A single sample gave rise to the 22 T cell receptor beta chains below, sequenced in a study of control samples from healthy donors and cancer patients (dated by TCRdb to 2018 to 2020). Library generation was performed with the immunoSEQ multiplex PCR assay. TCRdb took over this immuneACCESS table, retaining in-frame rearrangements with V and J assigned. Such tables are incomplete; in checked studies, under half of the missing clones stem from an unresolved V gene, and the remainder is unexplained. In all, the sample holds about 96,000 clones, and 85% to 95% of those were seen once. Together, the top ten hold 8% of the sample. The sequenced sample consisted of blood. The receptors here all came from a man in his late teens or twenties in good health.

CDR3: CASSYGAGTPYYGYTF. As DNA, the CDR3 is TGCGCCAGCAGCTATGGAGCAGGCACCCCGTACTATGGCTACACCTTC. The chain uses TRBV5-1 and TRBJ1-2, with D uncertain. Germline V gene data show CDR1 as SGHRS and CDR2 as YFSETQ. CDR3 length: 16 residues. V lost 3 bases to trimming and J lost 3 bases, with 18 bases between them.

This chain links TRBV19 with TRBJ1-2; D gene unclear. Germline V gene lookup returns CDR1 LNHDA and CDR2 SQIVND (reference sequence). V lost 10 bases and J 0 bases, leaving 12 bases between the germline ends. The CDR3 loop spans 13 amino acids. CDR3 residues: CATLGDPNYGYTF. CDR3 in DNA: TGTGCCACCTTGGGTGATCCTAACTATGGCTACACCTTC. Supplemented by reference TRBV19 and TRBJ1-2, the full variable domain reads DGGITQSPKYLFRKEGQNVTLSCEQNLNHDAMYWYRQDPGQGLRLIYYSQIVNDFQKGDIAEGYSVSREKKESFPLTVTSAQKNPTAFYLCATLGDPNYGYTFGSGTRLTVV.

This sequence joins TRBV5-6 and TRBJ1-4; D is unclear. The CDR3 sequence is 16 residues long. CDR1 and CDR2 from the germline V gene are SGHDT and YYEEEE. With 0 bases removed from V and 0 bases from J, the gap between germline ends came to 9 bases. CDR3 nucleotides: TGTGCCAGCAGCTTGGCGTCGGCTGCAACTAATGAAAAACTGTTTTTT. This translates into CASSLASAATNEKLFF.

V gene TRBV5-1 combines with J gene TRBJ2-7; D possibly matches TRBD1 or TRBD2 (5 bases each). Germline CDR1 and CDR2: SGHRS and YFSETQ. The CDR3 contains 14 residues. Trimming took 1 base from V and 6 from J, leaving 14 bases between them. CDR3 nucleotides: TGCGCCAGCAGCTTGACGGGACCTAGTCGCGAGCAGTACTTC. Translating it yields CASSLTGPSREQYF.

This clone has only one observation. The rearrangement links TRBV9 to TRBJ2-1; 10 bases map to TRBD2. This CDR3 has 16 amino acids. Germline-derived CDR1 and CDR2 are SGDLS and YYNGEE. The V and J ends lost 0 bases and 9 bases, in that order; junction bases with no gene match: 9. The CDR3 coding sequence is TGTGCCAGCAGCGTAGATCGGACTAGCGGTGACCGTGAGCAGTTCTTC. Its translation is CASSVDRTSGDREQFF.

The chain carries TRBV6-6 and TRBJ2-7, with D uncertain. The V gene lost 0 bases and the J gene lost 2 bases, with 11 bases spanning the gap. The CDR3 extends over 15 amino acids. Germline V CDR1 and CDR2: MNHNY, SVGAGI (reference sequence). CDR3: CASSYSGSETYEQYF. For the CDR3, the DNA is TGTGCCAGCAGTTACTCGGGCTCAGAAACCTACGAGCAGTACTTC.

J is TRBJ2-1 and V is TRBV9; 9 bases map to TRBD2. This CDR3 contains 15 residues. After removal of 3 bases from V and 0 bases from J, the junction contained 1 base not matched to a gene. CDR1 is SGDLS and CDR2 is YYNGEE in the germline V gene. Here the CDR3 reads CASSGSGSSYNEQFF. The CDR3 region has the DNA TGTGCCAGCAGCGGTAGCGGGAGCTCCTACAATGAGCAGTTCTTC.

The chain joins TRBV5-1 to TRBJ1-3; D not resolved. Trimming stripped 1 base from V and 4 bases from J, with 15 bases between. The CDR3 spans 16 residues. In germline, CDR1 is SGHRS, CDR2 YFSETQ. The CDR3 sequence: CASSLNPSLQGNTIYF. The CDR3 DNA reads TGCGCCAGCAGCTTGAATCCGTCTTTACAGGGAAACACCATATATTTT.

The V and J genes are TRBV9 and TRBJ2-3, with TRBD2 identical over 9 bases. The CDR3 totals 15 residues. The V and J ends lost 4 bases and 6 bases, in that order; junction bases with no gene match: 9. CDR1 SGDLS and CDR2 YYNGEE come from the germline V gene. The CDR3 DNA follows: TGTGCCAGCAGCCCCAGCGGGAGGTTAGTGGATACGCAGTATTTT. The encoded protein is CASSPSGRLVDTQYF.

The rearrangement joins TRBV5-4 to TRBJ1-2; perhaps TRBD1 as D (6 bases). Per germline, CDR1 SGHNT and CDR2 YYREEE (reference sequence). This CDR3 has 14 residues. Trimming shortened V by 7 bases and J by 8 bases, and 21 bases separated the two germline ends. This CDR3 is CASRIQGSKGGYTF. As DNA, the CDR3 is TGTGCCAGCCGAATACAGGGATCCAAAGGAGGCTACACCTTC.

The chain employs TRBV2 and TRBJ1-5, with a possible D match to TRBD1 (6 bases). V gave up 6 bases and J gave up 3 bases, with 15 bases separating them. This CDR3 has 15 amino acids. The germline CDR1 and CDR2 sequences are SNHLY and FYNNEI. The CDR3 loop is CASSETGTFNQPQHF. CDR3 DNA sequence: TGTGCCAGCAGCGAAACAGGGACCTTCAATCAGCCCCAGCATTTT.

The V gene is TRBV19, the J gene TRBJ1-5; tentatively, D is TRBD1 (6 bases). The CDR3 covers 15 residues. From germline, CDR1 is LNHDA and CDR2 SQIVND (reference sequence). The V and J ends lost 9 bases and 0 bases respectively, with 15 bases between them. This CDR3 is CASPTGRSSNQPQHF. The CDR3 DNA reads as TGTGCCAGCCCGACAGGCCGCTCTAGCAATCAGCCCCAGCATTTT.

This chain joins TRBV6-2 or TRBV6-3 and TRBJ2-2; 14 nucleotides line up with TRBD2. The junction had 11 bases not matched to a gene; V was cut back by 6 bases and J by 5 bases. This CDR3 spans 18 amino acids. Germline CDR1 is MNHEY and CDR2 is SVGEGT. The CDR3 reads CASSPRLAGGPGTGELFF. The CDR3 DNA reads as TGTGCCAGCAGCCCTAGACTAGCGGGAGGGCCGGGAACCGGGGAGCTGTTTTTT.

The chain couples TRBV15 to TRBJ2-2, with 9 positions matching TRBD1. The CDR3 has 15 residues. Per germline, CDR1 LNHNV and CDR2 YYDKDF (reference sequence). V lost 0 bases and J lost 7; bases outside the gene matches: 3. The CDR3 sequence: CATSRDGTGFGELFF. The DNA for the CDR3 is TGTGCCACCAGCAGAGATGGGACAGGGTTCGGGGAGCTGTTTTTT.

The chain uses TRBV11-2 and TRBJ2-7, with TRBD2 identical over 9 bases. The CDR3 has 19 residues. Germline CDR1 is SGHAT and CDR2 is FQNNGV. J lost 3 bases, V lost 4 bases, and 19 bases had no gene match. CDR3 nucleotides: TGTGCCAGCAGCTCCCCTAGCGGGGATCTACCATATAATTACTACGAGCAGTACTTC. This codes for CASSSPSGDLPYNYYEQYF.

This clone was recorded once. The rearrangement links TRBV6-4 to TRBJ2-3, with 9 bases fitting TRBD2. The V segment lost 2 bases and the J segment 2 bases; nucleotides outside the gene matches: 14. The germline V gene has CDR1 MRHNA and CDR2 SNTAGT. CDR3 size: 19 residues. The CDR3, as DNA: TGTGCCAGCAGTGACGGGCTAGCGGGGAACCCTACTGTCACAGATACGCAGTATTTT. Translation: CASSDGLAGNPTVTDTQYF.

Written as DNA, the CDR3 is TGCGCCAGCAGCTCGACGGCTATGAACACTGAAGCTTTCTTT. Its translation is CASSSTAMNTEAFF. The V gene is TRBV5-1, the J gene TRBJ1-1; D is ambiguous. V was trimmed by 3 bases and J by 0 bases, leaving 9 bases between them. CDR1 and CDR2 from the germline V gene are SGHRS and YFSETQ. This CDR3 contains 14 residues.

The chain employs TRBV11-2 and TRBJ1-5; D remains unclear. The V gene's germline CDR1 is SGHAT and CDR2 FQNNGV. V lost 5 bases and J lost 5, with 16 bases in between. The CDR3 is made up of 15 amino acids. This CDR3 reads CASSPGLRTDQPQHF. Here the CDR3 DNA reads TGTGCCAGCAGCCCCGGTCTCAGGACGGATCAGCCCCAGCATTTT.

The CDR3 DNA follows: TGTGCCAGCAGTGAAGTGGGGCGGGGACTCCTCGGATTCCAAGAGACCCAGTACTTC. Its translation: CASSEVGRGLLGFQETQYF. The rearrangement links TRBV6-1 to TRBJ2-5; a weak D match, TRBD2 (6 bases). Between the trimmed V and J ends, which lost 1 base and 1 base, there was a span of 22 bases. Germline V gene data show CDR1 as MNHNS and CDR2 as SASEGT. This CDR3 region has 19 residues.

The chain employs TRBV19 and TRBJ2-1, with TRBD2 matching 11 bases. The J segment lost 6 bases and the V segment lost 2 bases, leaving 6 bases of the junction unmatched. The CDR3 covers 16 residues. Per the germline V gene, CDR1 is LNHDA and CDR2 is SQIVND (reference sequence). The CDR3 spells CASSIISGGAGNEQFF. The CDR3, as DNA: TGTGCCAGTAGTATAATTAGCGGGGGGGCCGGCAATGAGCAGTTCTTC.

This chain links TRBV12-3 or TRBV12-4 with TRBJ1-2; D unresolved. The germline V and J ends were trimmed by 5 bases and 7 bases, with 8 bases remaining between them. This CDR3 contains 11 residues. CDR3 protein: CASSTDGGYTF. The CDR3 DNA reads as TGTGCCAGCAGTACAGACGGTGGCTACACCTTC.

V usage is TRBV30 and J usage is TRBJ2-1, with D possibly TRBD2 on 5 matching bases. This CDR3 region has 13 residues. The germline gives CDR1 GTSNPN, CDR2 SVGIG (reference sequence). The V end lost 4 bases, the J end lost 5 bases, and 12 bases lay between the germline ends. The CDR3 nucleotides are TGTGCCTGGATAAGACGGGGTAACAATGAGCAGTTCTTC. This codes for CAWIRRGNNEQFF.